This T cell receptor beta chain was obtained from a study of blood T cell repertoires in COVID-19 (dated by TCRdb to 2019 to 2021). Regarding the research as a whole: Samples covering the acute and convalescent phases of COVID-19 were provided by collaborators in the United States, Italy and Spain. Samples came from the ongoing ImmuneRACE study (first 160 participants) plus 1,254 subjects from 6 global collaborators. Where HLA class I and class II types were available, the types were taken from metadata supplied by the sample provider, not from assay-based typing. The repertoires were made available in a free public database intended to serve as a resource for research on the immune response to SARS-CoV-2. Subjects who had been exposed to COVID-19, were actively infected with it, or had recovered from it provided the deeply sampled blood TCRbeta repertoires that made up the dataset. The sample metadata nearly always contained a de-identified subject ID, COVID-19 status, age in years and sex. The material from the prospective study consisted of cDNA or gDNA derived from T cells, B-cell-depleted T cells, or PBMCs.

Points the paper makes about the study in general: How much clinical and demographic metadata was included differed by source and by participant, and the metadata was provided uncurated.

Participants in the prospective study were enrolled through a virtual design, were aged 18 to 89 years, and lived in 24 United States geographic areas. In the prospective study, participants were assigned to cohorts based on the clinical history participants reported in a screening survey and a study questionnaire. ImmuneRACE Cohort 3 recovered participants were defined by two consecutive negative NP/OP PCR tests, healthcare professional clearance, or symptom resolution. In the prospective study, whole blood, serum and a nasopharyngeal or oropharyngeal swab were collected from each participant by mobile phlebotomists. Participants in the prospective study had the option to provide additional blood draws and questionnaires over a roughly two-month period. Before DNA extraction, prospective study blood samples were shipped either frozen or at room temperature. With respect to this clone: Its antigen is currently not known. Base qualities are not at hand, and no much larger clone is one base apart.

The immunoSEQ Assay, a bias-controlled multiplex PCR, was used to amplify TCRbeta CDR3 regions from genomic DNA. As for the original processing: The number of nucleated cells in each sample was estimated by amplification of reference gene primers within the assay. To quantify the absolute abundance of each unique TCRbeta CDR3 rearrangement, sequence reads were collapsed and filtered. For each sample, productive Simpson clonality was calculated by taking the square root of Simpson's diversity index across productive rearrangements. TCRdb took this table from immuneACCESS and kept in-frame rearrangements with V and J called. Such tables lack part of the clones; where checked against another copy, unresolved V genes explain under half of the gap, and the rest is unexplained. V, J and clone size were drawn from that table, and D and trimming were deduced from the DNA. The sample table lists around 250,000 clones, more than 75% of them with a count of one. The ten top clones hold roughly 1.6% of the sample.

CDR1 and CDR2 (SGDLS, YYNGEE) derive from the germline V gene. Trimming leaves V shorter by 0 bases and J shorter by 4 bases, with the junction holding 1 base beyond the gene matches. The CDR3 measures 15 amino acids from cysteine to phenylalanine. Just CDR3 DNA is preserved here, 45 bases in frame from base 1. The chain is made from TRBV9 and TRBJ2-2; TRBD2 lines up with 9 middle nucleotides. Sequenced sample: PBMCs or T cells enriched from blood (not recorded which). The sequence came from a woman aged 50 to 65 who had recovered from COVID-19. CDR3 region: CASSVVSGGTGELFF. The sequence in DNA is TGTGCCAGCAGCGTAGTTAGCGGGGGCACCGGGGAGCTGTTTTTT. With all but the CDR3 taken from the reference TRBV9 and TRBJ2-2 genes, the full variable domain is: DSGVTQTPKHLITATGQRVTLRCSPRSGDLSVYWYQQSLDQGLQFLIQYYNGEERAKGNILERFSAQQFPDLHSELNLSSLELGDSALYFCASSVVSGGTGELFFGEGSRLTVL.